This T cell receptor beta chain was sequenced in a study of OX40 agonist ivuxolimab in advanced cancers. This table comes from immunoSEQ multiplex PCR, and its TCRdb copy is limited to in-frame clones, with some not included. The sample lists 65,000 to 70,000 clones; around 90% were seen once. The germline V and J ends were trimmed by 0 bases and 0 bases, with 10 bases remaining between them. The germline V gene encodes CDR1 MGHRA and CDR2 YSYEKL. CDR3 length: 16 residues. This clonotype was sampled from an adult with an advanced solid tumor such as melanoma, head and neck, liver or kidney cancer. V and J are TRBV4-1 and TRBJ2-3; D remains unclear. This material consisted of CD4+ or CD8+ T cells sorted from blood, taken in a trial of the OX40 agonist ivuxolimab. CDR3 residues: CASSQEQPPSTDTQYF. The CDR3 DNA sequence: TGCGCCAGCAGCCAAGAGCAGCCCCCTAGCACAGATACGCAGTATTTT.